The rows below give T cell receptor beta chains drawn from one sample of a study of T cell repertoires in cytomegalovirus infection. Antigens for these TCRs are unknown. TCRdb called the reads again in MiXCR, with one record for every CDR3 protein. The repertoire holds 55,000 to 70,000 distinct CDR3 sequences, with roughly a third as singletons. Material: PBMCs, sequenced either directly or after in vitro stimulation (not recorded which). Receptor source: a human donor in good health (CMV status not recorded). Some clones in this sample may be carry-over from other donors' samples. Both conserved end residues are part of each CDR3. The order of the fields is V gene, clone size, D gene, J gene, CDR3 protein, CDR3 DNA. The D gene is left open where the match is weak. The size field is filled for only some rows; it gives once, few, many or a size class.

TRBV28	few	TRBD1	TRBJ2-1	CASAQGVGSYNEQFF	TGTGCCAGCGCACAGGGGGTCGGCTCCTACAATGAGCAGTTCTTC
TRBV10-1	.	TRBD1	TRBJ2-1	CASRWDRSYNEQFF	TGCGCCAGCAGATGGGACAGATCCTACAATGAGCAGTTCTTC
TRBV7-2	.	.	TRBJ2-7	CASSHRTGYEQYF	TGTGCCAGCAGCCACCGGACTGGCTACGAGCAGTACTTC
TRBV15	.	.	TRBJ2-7	CATSRGPGDEQYF	TGTGCCACCAGCAGAGGCCCAGGGGACGAGCAGTACTTC
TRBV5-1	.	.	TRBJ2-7	CASSSEGNTYEQYF	TGCGCCAGCAGCTCGGAAGGGAATACCTACGAGCAGTACTTC
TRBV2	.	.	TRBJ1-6	CASTQAGRGSPLHF	TGTGCCAGCACCCAAGCGGGCCGGGGCTCACCCCTCCACTTT
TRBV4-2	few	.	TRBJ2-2	CASSQVVAAGPGELFF	TGTGCCAGCAGCCAAGTAGTAGCGGCGGGGCCCGGGGAGCTGTTTTTT
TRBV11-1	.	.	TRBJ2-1	CASSSGPNLAQFF	TGTGCCAGCAGCTCCGGACCCAACCTAGCTCAATTCTTC
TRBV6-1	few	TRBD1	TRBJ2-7	CASRAGTGDPYEQYF	TGTGCCAGCAGAGCCGGGACAGGGGATCCCTACGAGCAGTACTTC
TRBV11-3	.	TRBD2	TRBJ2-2	CASSLSLRLAGGPMTGELFF	TGTGCCAGCAGCTTATCTCTGCGACTAGCGGGAGGGCCTATGACCGGGGAGCTGTTTTTT
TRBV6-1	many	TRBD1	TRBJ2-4	CASSEWGQAKNIQYF	TGTGCCAGCAGTGAATGGGGACAGGCCAAAAACATTCAGTACTTC
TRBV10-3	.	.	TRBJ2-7	CAISERTTYEQYF	TGTGCCATCAGTGAAAGAACGACCTACGAGCAGTACTTC
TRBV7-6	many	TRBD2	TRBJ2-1	CASSLDTSGGGLEQFF	TGTGCCAGCAGCTTAGACACTAGCGGGGGGGGCCTTGAGCAGTTCTTC
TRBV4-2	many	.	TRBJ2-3	CASSQDVLASSTDTQYF	TGTGCCAGCAGCCAAGATGTTCTAGCGTCAAGCACAGATACGCAGTATTTT
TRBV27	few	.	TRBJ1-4	CASSPTVRGWGKLFF	TGTGCCAGCAGTCCTACAGTCCGGGGGTGGGGAAAACTGTTTTTT
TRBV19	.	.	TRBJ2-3	CASSKGFSTDTQYF	TGTGCCAGTAGTAAGGGGTTTTCCACAGATACGCAGTATTTT
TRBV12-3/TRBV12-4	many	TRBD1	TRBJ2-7	CASSLVAGRGTYEQYF	TGTGCCAGCAGTTTAGTGGCCGGCAGGGGGACGTACGAGCAGTACTTC
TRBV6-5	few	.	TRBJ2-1	CASRRGAEGSYNEQFF	TGTGCCAGCAGAAGAGGAGCGGAAGGCTCCTACAATGAGCAGTTCTTC
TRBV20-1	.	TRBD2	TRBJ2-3	CSAPGGGRATDTQYF	TGCAGTGCTCCCGGAGGCGGGAGGGCCACCGATACGCAGTATTTT
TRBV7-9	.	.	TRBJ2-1	CASSQDNEQFF	TGTGCCAGCAGCCAAGACAATGAGCAGTTCTTC
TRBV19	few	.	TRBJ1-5	CASSIGLGVNQPQHF	TGTGCCAGTAGTATTGGACTGGGAGTTAATCAGCCCCAGCATTTT
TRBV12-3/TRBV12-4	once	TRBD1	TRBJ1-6	CASSPGGGDSPLHF	TGTGCCAGCAGCCCAGGGGGCGGGGATTCACCCCTCCACTTT
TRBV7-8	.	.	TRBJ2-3	CASSSGVRLDTQYF	TGTGCCAGCAGCTCCGGGGTTCGTCTAGATACGCAGTATTTT
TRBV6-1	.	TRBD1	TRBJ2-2	CASSGQGVVTGELFF	TGTGCCAGCAGTGGACAGGGGGTAGTCACCGGGGAGCTGTTTTTT
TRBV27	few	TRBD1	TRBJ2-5	CASTQKGATQETQYF	TGTGCCAGCACCCAAAAGGGGGCGACCCAAGAGACCCAGTACTTC
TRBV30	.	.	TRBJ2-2	CAWTRGYTGELFF	TGTGCCTGGACACGAGGGTACACCGGGGAGCTGTTTTTT
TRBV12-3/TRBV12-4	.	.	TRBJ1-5	CASKGPAGPQHF	TGTGCCAGCAAGGGCCCCGCCGGGCCCCAGCATTTT
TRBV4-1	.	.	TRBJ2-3	CASSQILADTQYF	TGCGCCAGCAGCCAGATACTGGCAGATACGCAGTATTTT
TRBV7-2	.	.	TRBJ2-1	CASSLWGGEQFF	TGTGCCAGCAGCTTATGGGGGGGCGAGCAGTTCTTC
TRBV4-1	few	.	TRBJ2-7	CASSQDTPLLAYEQYF	TGCGCCAGCAGCCAAGATACCCCCCTACTAGCCTACGAGCAGTACTTC
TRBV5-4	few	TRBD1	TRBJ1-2	CASSAQGARGYTF	TGTGCCAGCAGCGCACAGGGGGCGCGAGGCTACACCTTC
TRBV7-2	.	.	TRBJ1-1	CASSLDPVNTEAFF	TGTGCCAGCAGCTTAGATCCCGTGAACACTGAAGCTTTCTTT
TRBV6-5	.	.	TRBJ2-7	CASRSPSYEQYF	TGTGCCAGCAGGTCTCCCTCCTACGAGCAGTACTTC
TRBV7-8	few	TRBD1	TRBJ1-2	CASSYSGDSYGYTF	TGTGCCAGCAGCTATAGCGGGGACAGTTATGGCTACACCTTC
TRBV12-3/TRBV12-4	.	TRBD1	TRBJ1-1	CASSKPGQGLGTEAFF	TGTGCCAGCAGTAAACCGGGACAGGGGTTGGGCACTGAAGCTTTCTTT
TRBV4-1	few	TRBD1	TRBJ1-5	CASSPPSRDRAIHSSNQPQHF	TGCGCCAGCAGCCCCCCTTCCCGGGACAGGGCAATCCATTCTAGCAATCAGCCCCAGCATTTT
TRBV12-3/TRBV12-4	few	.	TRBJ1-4	CASSLLGGGEKLFF	TGTGCCAGCAGTTTGTTGGGGGGCGGCGAAAAACTGTTTTTT
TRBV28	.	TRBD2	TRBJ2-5	CASSPGLAGQETQYF	TGTGCCAGCAGCCCGGGACTAGCGGGACAAGAGACCCAGTACTTC
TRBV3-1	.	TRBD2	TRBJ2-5	CASSRGGSGRLMSTQYF	TGTGCCAGCAGCCGCGGGGGTAGCGGGAGGCTCATGTCGACCCAGTACTTC
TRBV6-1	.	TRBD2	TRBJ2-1	CASSRTSGIEQFF	TGTGCCAGCAGTCGGACTAGCGGGATCGAGCAGTTCTTC
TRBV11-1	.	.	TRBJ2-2	CASSRVDTNTGELFF	TGTGCCAGCAGCCGAGTGGACACGAACACCGGGGAGCTGTTTTTT
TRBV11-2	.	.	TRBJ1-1	CASSVGQQNTEAFF	TGTGCCAGCAGCGTCGGACAGCAGAACACTGAAGCTTTCTTT
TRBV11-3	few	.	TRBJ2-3	CARLTSPDTQYF	TGTGCCCGACTAACAAGCCCCGATACGCAGTATTTT
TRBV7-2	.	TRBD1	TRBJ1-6	CASSVDRGPWDNSPLHF	TGTGCCAGCAGCGTCGACAGGGGCCCCTGGGATAATTCACCCCTCCACTTT
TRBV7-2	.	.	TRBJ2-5	CASTQSIEETQYF	TGTGCCAGCACCCAATCCATCGAGGAGACCCAGTACTTC
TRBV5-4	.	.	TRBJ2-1	CASSLVLVPPNEQFF	TGTGCCAGCAGCTTGGTACTAGTCCCGCCCAATGAGCAGTTCTTC
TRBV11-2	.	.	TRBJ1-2	CASSLKQGSNYGYTF	TGTGCCAGCAGCTTAAAGCAGGGGTCTAACTATGGCTACACCTTC
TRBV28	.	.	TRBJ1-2	CASSTGGGYTF	TGTGCCAGCAGTACAGGAGGTGGCTACACCTTC
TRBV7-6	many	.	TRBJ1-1	CASSLDSGRPLMTEAFF	TGTGCCAGCAGCTTAGATAGCGGACGGCCCCTCATGACTGAAGCTTTCTTT
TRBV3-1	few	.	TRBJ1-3	CASSHGRRNTIYF	TGTGCCAGCAGCCATGGCAGGCGGAACACCATATATTTT
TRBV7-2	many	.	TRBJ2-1	CASSASGSSYNEQFF	TGTGCCAGCAGCGCGAGCGGATCCTCCTACAATGAGCAGTTCTTC
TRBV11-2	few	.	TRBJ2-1	CASSSTTGYNEQFF	TGTGCCAGCAGCTCAACAACAGGTTACAATGAGCAGTTCTTC
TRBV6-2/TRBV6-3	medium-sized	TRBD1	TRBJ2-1	CASSQGAVTYNEQFF	TGTGCCAGCAGTCAGGGGGCCGTAACCTACAATGAGCAGTTCTTC
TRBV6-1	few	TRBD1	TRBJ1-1	CATDRGGWMNTEAFF	TGTGCCACTGACAGGGGCGGGTGGATGAACACTGAAGCTTTCTTT